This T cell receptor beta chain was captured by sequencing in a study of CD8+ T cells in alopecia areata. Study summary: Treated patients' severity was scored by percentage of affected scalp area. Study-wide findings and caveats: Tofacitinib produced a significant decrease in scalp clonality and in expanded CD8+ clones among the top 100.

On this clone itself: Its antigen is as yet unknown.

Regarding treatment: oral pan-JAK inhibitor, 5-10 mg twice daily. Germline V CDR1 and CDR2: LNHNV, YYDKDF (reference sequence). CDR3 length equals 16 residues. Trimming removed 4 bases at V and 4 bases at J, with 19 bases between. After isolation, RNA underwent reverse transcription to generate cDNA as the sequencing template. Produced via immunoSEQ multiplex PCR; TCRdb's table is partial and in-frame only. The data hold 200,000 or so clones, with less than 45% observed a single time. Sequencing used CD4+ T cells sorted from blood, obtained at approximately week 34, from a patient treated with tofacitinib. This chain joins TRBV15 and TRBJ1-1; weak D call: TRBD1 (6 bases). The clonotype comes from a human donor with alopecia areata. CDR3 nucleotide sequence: TGTGCCACCAGCAAAGGGACCCCGGAGGGGGGCACTGAAGCTTTCTTT. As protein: CATSKGTPEGGTEAFF.